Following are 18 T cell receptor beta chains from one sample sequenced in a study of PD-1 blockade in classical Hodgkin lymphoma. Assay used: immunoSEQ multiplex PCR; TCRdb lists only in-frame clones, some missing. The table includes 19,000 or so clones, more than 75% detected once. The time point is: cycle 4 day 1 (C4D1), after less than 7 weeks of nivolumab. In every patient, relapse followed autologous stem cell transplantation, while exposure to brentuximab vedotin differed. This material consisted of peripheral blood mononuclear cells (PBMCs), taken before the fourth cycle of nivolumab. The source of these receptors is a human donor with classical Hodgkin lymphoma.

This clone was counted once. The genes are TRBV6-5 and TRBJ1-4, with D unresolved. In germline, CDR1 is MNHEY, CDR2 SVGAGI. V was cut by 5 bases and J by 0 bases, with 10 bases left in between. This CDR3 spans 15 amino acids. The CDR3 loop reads CASSPGRATNEKLFF. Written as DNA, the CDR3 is TGTGCCAGCAGTCCCGGACGGGCAACTAATGAAAAACTGTTTTTT.

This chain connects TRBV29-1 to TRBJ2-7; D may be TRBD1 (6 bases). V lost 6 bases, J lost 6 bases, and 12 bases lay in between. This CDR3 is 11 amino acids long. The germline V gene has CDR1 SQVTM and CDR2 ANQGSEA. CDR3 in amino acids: CSVTTGSEQYF. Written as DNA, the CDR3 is TGCAGCGTCACCACAGGGTCCGAGCAGTACTTC.

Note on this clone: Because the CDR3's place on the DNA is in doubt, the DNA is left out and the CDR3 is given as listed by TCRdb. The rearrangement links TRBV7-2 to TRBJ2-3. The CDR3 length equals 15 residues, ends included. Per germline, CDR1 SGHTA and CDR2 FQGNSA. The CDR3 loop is CASSSGQGPTDTQYF.

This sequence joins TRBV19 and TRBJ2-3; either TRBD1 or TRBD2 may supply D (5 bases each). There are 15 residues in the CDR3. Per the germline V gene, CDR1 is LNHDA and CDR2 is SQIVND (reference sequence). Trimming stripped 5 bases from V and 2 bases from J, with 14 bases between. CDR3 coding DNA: TGTGCCAGTAGTTACCGGGACGAAGTCACAGATACGCAGTATTTT. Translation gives CASSYRDEVTDTQYF.

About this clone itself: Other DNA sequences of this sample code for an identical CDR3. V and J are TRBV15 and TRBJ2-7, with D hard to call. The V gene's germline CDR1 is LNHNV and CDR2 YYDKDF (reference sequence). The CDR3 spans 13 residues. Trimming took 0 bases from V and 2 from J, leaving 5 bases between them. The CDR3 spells CATSRDLTYEQYF. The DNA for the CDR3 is TGTGCCACCAGCAGAGACTTGACCTACGAGCAGTACTTC.

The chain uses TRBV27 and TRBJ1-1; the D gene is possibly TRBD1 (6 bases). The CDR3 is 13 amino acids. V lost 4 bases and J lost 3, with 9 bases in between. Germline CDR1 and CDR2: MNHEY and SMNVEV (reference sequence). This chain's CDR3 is CASSSTGYTEAFF. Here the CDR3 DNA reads TGTGCCAGCAGTTCGACAGGCTACACTGAAGCTTTCTTT.

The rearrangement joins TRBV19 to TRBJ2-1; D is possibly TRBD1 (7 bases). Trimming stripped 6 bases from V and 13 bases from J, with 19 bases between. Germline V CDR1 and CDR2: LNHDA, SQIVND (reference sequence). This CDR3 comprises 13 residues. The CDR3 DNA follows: TGTGCCAGTAGCACCAGGGGGACGGGAGCCCAGTTCTTC. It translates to CASSTRGTGAQFF.

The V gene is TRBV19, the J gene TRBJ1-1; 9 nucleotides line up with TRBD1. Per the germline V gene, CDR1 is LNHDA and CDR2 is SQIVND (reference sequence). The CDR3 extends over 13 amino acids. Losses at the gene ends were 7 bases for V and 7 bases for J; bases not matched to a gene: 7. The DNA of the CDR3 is TGTGCCAGTACCCCGACAGGGGGGGGTGAAGCTTTCTTT. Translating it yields CASTPTGGGEAFF.

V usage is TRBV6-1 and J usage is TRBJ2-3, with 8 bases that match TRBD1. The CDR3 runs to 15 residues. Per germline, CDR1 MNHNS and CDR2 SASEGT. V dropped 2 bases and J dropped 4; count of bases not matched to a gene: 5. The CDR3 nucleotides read TGTGCCAGCAGTGAACAGGGGGCGCGGGCAGATACGCAGTATTTT. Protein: CASSEQGARADTQYF.

CDR3 protein: CSAERGDRVFF. The CDR3 DNA sequence: TGCAGTGCCGAGAGGGGGGACCGGGTGTTTTTT. This chain joins TRBV20-1 and TRBJ1-4, with D perhaps matching TRBD1 (6 bases). Looked up from germline, CDR1 is DFQATT and CDR2 is SNEGSKA (reference sequence). The V end lost 6 bases, the J end lost 15 bases, and 17 bases lay between the germline ends. The CDR3 is 11 residues long.

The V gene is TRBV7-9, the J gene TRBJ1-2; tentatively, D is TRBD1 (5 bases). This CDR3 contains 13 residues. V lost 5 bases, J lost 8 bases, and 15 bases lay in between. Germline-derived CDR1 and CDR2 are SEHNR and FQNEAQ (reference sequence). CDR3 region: CASSATRDQGYTF. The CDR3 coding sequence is TGTGCCAGCAGCGCTACCAGGGACCAAGGCTACACCTTC.

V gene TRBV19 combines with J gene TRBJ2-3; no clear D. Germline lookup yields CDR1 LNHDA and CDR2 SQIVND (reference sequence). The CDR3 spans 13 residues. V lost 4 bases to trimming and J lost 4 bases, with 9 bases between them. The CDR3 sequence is CASSRQTPDTQYF. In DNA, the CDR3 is TGTGCCAGTAGTAGACAAACGCCAGATACGCAGTATTTT.

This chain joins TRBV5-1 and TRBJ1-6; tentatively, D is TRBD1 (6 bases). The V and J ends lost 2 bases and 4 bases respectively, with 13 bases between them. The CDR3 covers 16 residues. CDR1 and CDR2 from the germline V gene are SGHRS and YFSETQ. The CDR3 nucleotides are TGCGCCAGCAGCTTCTCGCCAGGGGTATATAATTCACCCCTCCACTTT. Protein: CASSFSPGVYNSPLHF.

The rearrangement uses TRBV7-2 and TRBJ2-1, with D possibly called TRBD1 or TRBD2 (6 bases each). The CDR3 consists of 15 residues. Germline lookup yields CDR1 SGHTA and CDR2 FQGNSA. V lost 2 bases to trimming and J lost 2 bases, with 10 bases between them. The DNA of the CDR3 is TGTGCCAGCAGCTTATCGGGGGCCGCCTACAATGAGCAGTTCTTC. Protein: CASSLSGAAYNEQFF.

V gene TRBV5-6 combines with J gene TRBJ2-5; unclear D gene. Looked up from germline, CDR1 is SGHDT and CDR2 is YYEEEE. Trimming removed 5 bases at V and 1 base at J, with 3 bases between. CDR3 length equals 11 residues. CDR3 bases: TGTGCCAGCAGTTCCCAAGAGACCCAGTACTTC. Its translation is CASSSQETQYF.

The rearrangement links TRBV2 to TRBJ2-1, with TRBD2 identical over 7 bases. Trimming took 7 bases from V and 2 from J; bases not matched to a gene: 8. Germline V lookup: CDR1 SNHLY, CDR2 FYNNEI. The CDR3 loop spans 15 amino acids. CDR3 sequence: CASKLGGSPYNEQFF. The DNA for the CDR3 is TGTGCCAGCAAATTAGGCGGGAGTCCCTACAATGAGCAGTTCTTC. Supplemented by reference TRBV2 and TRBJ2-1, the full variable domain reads EPEVTQTPSHQVTQMGQEVILRCVPISNHLYFYWYRQILGQKVEFLVSFYNNEISEKSEIFDDQFSVERPDGSNFTLKIRSTKLEDSAMYFCASKLGGSPYNEQFFGPGTRLTVL.

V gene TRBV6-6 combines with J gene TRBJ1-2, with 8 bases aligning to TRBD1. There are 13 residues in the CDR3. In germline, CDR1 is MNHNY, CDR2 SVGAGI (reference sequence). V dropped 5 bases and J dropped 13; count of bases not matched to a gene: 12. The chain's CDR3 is CASSQSPGGAGTF. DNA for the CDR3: TGTGCCAGCAGTCAATCCCCAGGGGGCGCGGGCACCTTC.

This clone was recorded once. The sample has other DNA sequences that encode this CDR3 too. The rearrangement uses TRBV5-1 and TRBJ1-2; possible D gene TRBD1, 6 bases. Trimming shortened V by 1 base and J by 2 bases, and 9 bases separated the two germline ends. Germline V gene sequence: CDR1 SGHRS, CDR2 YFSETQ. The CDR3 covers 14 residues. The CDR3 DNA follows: TGCGCCAGCAGCTTGACAGGGAGGAACTATGGCTACACCTTC. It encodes CASSLTGRNYGYTF.